The following is a TCR beta chain sequence with its context. Antigen: not known. The PCR used 60 Vbeta and 13 Jbeta primers. Source study methods: In a later analysis, 70 million to 80 million unique TCR beta chains included roughly 11 million shared by two or more donors. Here immunoSEQ multiplex PCR was the method, and the copy in TCRdb shows in-frame clones only, minus some. V and J calls and clone size follow that table, whereas D and trimming were derived from the DNA. The sample contains 150,000 to 200,000 clones, approximately 70% of which appear only once. The data stem from a study of cytomegalovirus exposure and HLA in healthy donors. Study background: Earlier, 110 million or so unique TCR beta sequences were recovered from about 170 million T cells by an analysis. Findings of the study overall: What a later analysis reportedly showed was that an Asian-associated ancestry cluster had fewer N-insertions than the approximately 670-donor mean. In a later analysis, TCR beta V- and J-gene trimming showed a link to a missense DCLRE1C variant.

V lost 5 bases, J lost 0 bases, and 8 bases stayed unmatched. There are 17 residues in the CDR3. Looked up from germline, CDR1 is SEHNR and CDR2 is FQNEAQ (reference sequence). Sequenced: PBMCs. This TCR came from a woman aged 40 to 50 in good health and CMV-seropositive. The J gene is TRBJ1-5, the V gene TRBV7-9, with 9 positions matching TRBD1. The CDR3 loop is CASSNTGTGYSNQPQHF. CDR3 bases: TGTGCCAGCAGCAACACCGGGACAGGGTATAGCAATCAGCCCCAGCATTTT.